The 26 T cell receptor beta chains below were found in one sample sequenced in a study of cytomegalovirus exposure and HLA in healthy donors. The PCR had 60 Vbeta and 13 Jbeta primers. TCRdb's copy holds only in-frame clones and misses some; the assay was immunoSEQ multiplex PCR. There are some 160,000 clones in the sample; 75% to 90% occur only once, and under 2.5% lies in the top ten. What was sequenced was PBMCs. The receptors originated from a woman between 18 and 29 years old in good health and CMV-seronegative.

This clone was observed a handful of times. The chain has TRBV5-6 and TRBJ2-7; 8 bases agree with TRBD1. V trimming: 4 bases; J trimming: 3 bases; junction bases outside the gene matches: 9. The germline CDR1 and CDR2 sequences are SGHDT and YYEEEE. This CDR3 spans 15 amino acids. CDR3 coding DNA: TGTGCCAGCAGCCCCTATGGACAGGGATTCTACGAGCAGTACTTC. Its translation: CASSPYGQGFYEQYF.

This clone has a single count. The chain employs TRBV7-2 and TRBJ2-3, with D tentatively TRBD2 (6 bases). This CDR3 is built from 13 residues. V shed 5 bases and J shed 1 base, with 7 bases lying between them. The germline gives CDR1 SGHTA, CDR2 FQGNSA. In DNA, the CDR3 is TGTGCCAGCAGCCGCGGGGGCACAGATACGCAGTATTTT. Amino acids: CASSRGGTDTQYF.

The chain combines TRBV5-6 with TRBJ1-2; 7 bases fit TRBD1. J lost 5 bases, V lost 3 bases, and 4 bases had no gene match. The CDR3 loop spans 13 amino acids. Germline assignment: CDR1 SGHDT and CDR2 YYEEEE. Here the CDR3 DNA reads TGTGCCAGCAGCTGGGACAGAAGATATGGCTACACCTTC. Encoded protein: CASSWDRRYGYTF.

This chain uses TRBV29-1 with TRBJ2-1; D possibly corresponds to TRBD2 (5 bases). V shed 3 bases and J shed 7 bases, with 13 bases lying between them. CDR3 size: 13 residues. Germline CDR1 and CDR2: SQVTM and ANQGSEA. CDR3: CSVDAGSFNEQFF. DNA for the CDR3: TGCAGCGTTGACGCGGGTAGCTTTAATGAGCAGTTCTTC.

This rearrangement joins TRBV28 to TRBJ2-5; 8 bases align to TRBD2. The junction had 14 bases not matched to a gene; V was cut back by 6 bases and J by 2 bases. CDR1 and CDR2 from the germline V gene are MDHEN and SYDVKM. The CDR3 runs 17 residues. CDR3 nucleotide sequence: TGTGCCAGCAGCCTACGGACTTGGGTAGCGGGGCAAGAGACCCAGTACTTC. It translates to CASSLRTWVAGQETQYF.

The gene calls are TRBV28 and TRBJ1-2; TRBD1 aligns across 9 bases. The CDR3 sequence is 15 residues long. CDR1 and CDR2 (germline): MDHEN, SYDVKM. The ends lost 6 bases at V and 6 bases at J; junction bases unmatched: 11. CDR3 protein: CASSRAPQGANGYTF. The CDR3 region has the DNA TGTGCCAGCAGCCGCGCTCCACAGGGGGCTAATGGCTACACCTTC.

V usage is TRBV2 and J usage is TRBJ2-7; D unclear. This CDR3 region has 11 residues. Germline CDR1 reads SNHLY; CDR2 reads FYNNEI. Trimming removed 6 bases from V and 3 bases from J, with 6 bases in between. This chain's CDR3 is CASSPYYEQYF. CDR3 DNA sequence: TGTGCCAGCAGCCCTTACTACGAGCAGTACTTC.

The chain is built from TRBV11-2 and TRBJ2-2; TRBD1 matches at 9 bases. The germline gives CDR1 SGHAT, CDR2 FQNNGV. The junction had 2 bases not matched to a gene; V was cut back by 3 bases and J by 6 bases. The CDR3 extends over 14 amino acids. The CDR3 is CASSFGTGSGELFF. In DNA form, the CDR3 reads TGTGCCAGCAGCTTTGGGACAGGGTCCGGGGAGCTGTTTTTT.

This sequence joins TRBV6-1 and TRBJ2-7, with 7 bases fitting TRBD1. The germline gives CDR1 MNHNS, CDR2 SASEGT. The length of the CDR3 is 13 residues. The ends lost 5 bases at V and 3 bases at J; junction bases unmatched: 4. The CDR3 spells CASSPWDSYEQYF. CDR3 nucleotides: TGTGCCAGCAGTCCTTGGGACAGCTACGAGCAGTACTTC.

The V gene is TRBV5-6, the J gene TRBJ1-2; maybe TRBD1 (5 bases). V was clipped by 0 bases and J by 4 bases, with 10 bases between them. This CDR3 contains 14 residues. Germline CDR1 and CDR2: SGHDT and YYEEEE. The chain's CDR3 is CASSLDPGIYGYTF. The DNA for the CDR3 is TGTGCCAGCAGCTTGGATCCAGGGATCTATGGCTACACCTTC.

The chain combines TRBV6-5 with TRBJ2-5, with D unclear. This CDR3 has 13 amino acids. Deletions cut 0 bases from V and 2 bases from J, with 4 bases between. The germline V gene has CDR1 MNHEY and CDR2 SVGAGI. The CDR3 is CASSYSTQETQYF. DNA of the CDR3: TGTGCCAGCAGTTACTCGACACAAGAGACCCAGTACTTC.

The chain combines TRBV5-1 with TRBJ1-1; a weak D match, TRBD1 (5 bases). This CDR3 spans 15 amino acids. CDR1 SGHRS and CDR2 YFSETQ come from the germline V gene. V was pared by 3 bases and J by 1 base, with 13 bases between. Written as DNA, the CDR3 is TGCGCCAGCAGCTGGGGGGTGGTGGAGAACACTGAAGCTTTCTTT. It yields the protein CASSWGVVENTEAFF.

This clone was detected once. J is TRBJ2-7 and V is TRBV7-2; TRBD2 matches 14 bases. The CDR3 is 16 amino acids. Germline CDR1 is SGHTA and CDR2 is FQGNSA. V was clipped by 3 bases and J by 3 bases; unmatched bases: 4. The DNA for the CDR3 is TGTGCCAGCAGCTTCTCCGGGACTAGCGGGGGCTACGAGCAGTACTTC. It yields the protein CASSFSGTSGGYEQYF.

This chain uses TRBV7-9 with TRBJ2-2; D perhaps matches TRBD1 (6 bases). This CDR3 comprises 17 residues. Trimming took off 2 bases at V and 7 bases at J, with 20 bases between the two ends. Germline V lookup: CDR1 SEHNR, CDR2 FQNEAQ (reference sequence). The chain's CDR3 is CASSLIFSGERSGELFF. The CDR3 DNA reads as TGTGCCAGCAGCTTAATCTTTTCAGGGGAGCGGAGCGGGGAGCTGTTTTTT.

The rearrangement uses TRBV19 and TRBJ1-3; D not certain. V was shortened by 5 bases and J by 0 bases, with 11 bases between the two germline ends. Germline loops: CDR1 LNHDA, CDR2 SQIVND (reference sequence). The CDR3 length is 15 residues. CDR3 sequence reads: CASSQGLISGNTIYF. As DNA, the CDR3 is TGTGCCAGTAGTCAAGGACTGATCTCTGGAAACACCATATATTTT.

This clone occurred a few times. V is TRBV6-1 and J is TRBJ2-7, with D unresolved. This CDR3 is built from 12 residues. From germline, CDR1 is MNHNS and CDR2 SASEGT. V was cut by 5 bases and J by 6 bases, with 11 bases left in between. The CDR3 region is CASSLGSGEQYF. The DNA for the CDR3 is TGTGCCAGCAGTCTCGGATCGGGCGAGCAGTACTTC.

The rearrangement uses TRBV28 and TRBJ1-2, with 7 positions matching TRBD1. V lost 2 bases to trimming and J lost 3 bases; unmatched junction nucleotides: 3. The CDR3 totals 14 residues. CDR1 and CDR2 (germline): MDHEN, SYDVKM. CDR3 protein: CASSLIGTDYGYTF. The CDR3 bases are TGTGCCAGCAGTTTAATCGGGACAGACTATGGCTACACCTTC.

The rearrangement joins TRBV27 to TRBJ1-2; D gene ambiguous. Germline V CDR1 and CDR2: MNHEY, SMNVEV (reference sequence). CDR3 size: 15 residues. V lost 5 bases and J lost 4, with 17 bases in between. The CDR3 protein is CASSQDFGHVYGYTF. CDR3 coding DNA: TGTGCCAGCAGTCAGGATTTTGGGCATGTCTATGGCTACACCTTC.

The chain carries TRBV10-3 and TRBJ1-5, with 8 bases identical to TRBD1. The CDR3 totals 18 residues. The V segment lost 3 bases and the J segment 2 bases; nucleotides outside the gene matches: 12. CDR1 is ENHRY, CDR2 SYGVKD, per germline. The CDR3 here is CAISDPVGQGGGNQPQHF. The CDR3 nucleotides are TGTGCCATCAGTGACCCCGTAGGACAGGGAGGAGGCAATCAGCCCCAGCATTTT.

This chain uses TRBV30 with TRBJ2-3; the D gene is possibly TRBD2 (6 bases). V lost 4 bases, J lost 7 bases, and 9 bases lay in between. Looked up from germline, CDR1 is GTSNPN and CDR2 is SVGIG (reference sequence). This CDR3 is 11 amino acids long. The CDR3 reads CAWMEGYTQYF. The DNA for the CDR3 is TGTGCCTGGATGGAGGGGTATACGCAGTATTTT.

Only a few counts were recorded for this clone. The chain's CDR3 is CASSLIITPAYEQYF. As DNA, the CDR3 is TGTGCCAGCAGCTTAATAATCACCCCAGCCTACGAGCAGTACTTC. The chain uses TRBV5-6 and TRBJ2-7, with unresolved D. Germline V gives CDR1 SGHDT, CDR2 YYEEEE. Trimming left V 2 bases short and J 2 bases short, with 14 bases between. This CDR3 contains 15 residues.

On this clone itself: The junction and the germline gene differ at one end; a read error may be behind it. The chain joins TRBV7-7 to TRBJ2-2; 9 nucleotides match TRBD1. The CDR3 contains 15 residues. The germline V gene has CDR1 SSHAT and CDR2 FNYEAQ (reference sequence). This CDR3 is CASSLGQGGVLELFF. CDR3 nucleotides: TGTGCTAGCAGCTTGGGACAGGGAGGGGTCCTAGAGCTGTTTTTT.

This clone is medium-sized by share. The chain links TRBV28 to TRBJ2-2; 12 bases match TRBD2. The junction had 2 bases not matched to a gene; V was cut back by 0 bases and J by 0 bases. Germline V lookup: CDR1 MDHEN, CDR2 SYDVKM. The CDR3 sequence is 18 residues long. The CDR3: CASSLWTSGGPNTGELFF. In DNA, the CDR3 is TGTGCCAGCAGTTTATGGACTAGCGGGGGCCCGAACACCGGGGAGCTGTTTTTT.

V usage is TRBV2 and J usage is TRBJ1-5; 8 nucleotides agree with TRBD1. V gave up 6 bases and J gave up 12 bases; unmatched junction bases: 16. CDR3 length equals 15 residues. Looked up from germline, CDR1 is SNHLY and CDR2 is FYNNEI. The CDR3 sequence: CASSPLTGVQTLQHF. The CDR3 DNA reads TGTGCCAGCAGCCCGCTGACAGGGGTTCAAACGCTCCAGCATTTT.

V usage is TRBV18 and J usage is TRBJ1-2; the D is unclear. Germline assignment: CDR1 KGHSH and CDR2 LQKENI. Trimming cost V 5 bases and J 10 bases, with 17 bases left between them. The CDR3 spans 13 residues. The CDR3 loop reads CASSAGDGLDYTF. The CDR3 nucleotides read TGTGCCAGCTCAGCGGGTGACGGCCTTGACTACACCTTC. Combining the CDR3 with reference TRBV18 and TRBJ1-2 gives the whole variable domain NAGVMQNPRHLVRRRGQEARLRCSPMKGHSHVYWYRQLPEEGLKFMVYLQKENIIDESGMPKERFSAEFPKEGPSILRIQQVVRGDSAAYFCASSAGDGLDYTFGSGTRLTVV.

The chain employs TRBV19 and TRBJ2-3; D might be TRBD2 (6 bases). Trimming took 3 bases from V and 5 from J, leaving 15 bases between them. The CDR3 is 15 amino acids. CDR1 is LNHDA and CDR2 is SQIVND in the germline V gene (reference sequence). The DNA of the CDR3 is TGTGCCAGTAGTATTGGGACTTTTTTTAGAGATACGCAGTATTTT. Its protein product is CASSIGTFFRDTQYF. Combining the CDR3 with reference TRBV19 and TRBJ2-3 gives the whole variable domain DGGITQSPKYLFRKEGQNVTLSCEQNLNHDAMYWYRQDPGQGLRLIYYSQIVNDFQKGDIAEGYSVSREKKESFPLTVTSAQKNPTAFYLCASSIGTFFRDTQYFGPGTRLTVL.